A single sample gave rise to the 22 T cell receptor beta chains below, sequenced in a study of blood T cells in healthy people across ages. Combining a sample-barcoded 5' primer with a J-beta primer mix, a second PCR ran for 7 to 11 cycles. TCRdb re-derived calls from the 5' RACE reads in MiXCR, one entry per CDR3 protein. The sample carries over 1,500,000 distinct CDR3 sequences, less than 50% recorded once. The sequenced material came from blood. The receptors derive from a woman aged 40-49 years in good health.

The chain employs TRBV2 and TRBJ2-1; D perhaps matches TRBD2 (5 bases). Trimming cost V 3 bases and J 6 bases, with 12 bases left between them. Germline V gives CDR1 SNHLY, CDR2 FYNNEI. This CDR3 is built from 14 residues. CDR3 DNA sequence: TGTGCCAGCAGTGATGTGGTAGGGAGCAATGAGCAGTTCTTC. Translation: CASSDVVGSNEQFF.

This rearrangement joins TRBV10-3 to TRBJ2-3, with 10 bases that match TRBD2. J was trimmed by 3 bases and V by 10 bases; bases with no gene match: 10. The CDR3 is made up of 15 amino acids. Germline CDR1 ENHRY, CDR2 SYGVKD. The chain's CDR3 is CATSKDSGGTDTQYF. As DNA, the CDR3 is TGTGCCACCTCGAAAGATAGCGGGGGGACAGATACGCAGTATTTT.

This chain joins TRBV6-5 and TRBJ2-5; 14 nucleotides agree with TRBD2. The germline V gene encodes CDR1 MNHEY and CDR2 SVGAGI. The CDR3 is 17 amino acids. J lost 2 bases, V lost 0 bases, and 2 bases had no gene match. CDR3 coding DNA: TGTGCCAGCAGTTACTCCCGACTAGCGGGGGGGCAAGAGACCCAGTACTTC. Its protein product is CASSYSRLAGGQETQYF.

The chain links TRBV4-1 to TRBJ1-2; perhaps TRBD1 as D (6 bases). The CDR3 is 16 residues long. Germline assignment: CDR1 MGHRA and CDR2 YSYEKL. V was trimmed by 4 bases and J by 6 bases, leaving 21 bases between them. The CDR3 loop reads CASSPYGDTTEDGYTF. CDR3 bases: TGCGCCAGCAGCCCATACGGGGACACCACGGAGGATGGCTACACCTTC.

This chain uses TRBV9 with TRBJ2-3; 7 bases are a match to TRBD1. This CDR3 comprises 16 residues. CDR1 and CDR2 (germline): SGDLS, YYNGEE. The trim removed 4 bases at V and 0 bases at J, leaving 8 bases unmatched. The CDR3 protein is CASSIQGQSSTDTQYF. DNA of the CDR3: TGTGCCAGCAGCATCCAGGGACAGTCGAGCACAGATACGCAGTATTTT.

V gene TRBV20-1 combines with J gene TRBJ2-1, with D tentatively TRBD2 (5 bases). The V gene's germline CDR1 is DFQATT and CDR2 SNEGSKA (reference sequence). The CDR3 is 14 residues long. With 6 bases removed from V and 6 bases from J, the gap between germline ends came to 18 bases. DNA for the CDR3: TGCAGTGCGGATCGGGCCGGGAAGGTCAATGAGCAGTTCTTC. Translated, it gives CSADRAGKVNEQFF.

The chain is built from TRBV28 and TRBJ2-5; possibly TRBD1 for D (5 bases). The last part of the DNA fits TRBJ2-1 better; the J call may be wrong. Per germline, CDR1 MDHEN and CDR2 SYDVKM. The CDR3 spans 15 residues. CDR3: CASSFLAGNQETQFF. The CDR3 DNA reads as TGTGCCAGCAGTTTTCTGGCAGGGAACCAAGAGACCCAGTTCTTC.

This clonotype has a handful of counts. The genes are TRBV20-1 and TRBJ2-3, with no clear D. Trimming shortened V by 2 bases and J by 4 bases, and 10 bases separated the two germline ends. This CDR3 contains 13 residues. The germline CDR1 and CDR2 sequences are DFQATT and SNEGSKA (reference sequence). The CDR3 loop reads CSARTTTPDTQYF. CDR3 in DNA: TGCAGTGCTAGAACCACGACGCCAGATACGCAGTATTTT.

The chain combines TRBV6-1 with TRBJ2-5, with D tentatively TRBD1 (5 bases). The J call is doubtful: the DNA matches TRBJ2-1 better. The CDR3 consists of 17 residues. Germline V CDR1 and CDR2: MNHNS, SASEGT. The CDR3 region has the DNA TGTGCCAGCAGCGACATAATCAGGGTCCGAAACCAAGAGACCCAGTTCTTC. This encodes CASSDIIRVRNQETQFF.

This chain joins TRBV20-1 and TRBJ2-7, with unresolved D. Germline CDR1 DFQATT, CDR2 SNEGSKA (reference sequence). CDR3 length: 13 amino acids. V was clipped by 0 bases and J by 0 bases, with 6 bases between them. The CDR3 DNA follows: TGCAGTGCTAGAGATGTGAGCTCCTACGAGCAGTACTTC. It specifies CSARDVSSYEQYF.

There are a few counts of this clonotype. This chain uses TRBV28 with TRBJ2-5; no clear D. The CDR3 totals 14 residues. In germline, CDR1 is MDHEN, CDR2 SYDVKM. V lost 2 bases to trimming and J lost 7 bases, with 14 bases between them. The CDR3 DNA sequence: TGTGCCAGCAGTTTAATGATTCCTTTGGGGACCCAGTACTTC. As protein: CASSLMIPLGTQYF. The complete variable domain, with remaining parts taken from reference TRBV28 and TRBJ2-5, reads DVKVTQSSRYLVKRTGEKVFLECVQDMDHENMFWYRQDPGLGLRLIYFSYDVKMKEKGDIPEGYSVSREKKERFSLILESASTNQTSMYLCASSLMIPLGTQYFGPGTRLLVL.

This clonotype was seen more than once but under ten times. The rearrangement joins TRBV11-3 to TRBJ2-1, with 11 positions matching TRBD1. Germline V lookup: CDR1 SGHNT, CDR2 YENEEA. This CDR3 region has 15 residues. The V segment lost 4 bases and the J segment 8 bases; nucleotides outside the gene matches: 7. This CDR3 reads CASSSGQGVSDEQFF. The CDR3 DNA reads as TGTGCCAGCAGCTCGGGACAGGGGGTTAGCGATGAGCAGTTCTTC.

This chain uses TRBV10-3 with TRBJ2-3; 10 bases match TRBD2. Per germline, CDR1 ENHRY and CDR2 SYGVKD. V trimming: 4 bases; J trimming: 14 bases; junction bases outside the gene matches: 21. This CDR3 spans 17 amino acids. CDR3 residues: CAISGLAGGPGGDTGYF. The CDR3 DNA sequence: TGTGCCATCAGTGGATTAGCGGGAGGACCGGGAGGAGATACGGGGTATTTT.

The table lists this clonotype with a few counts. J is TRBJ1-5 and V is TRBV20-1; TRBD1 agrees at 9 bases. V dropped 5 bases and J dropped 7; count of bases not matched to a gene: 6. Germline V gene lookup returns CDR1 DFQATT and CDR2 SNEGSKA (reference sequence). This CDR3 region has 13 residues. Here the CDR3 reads CSAHRGLGQPQHF. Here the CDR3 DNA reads TGCAGTGCTCACAGGGGGCTGGGCCAGCCCCAGCATTTT.

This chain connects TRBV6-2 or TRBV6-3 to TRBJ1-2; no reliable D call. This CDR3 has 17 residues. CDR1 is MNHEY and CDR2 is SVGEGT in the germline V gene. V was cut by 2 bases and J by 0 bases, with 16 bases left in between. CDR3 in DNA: TGTGCCAGCAGTTACGGTGGCAGGCACCCGACTAACTATGGCTACACCTTC. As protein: CASSYGGRHPTNYGYTF.

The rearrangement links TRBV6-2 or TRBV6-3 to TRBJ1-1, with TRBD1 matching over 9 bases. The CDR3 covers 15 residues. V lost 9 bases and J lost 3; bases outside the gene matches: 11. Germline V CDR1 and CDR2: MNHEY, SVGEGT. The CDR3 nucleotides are TGTGCCAGTCAACCCGGGACAGGGTGGCACACTGAAGCTTTCTTT. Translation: CASQPGTGWHTEAFF.

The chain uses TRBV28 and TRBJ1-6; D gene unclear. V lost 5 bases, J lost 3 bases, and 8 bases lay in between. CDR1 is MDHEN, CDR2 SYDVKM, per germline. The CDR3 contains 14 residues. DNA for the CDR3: TGTGCCAGCAGTGTATCGTACTATAATTCACCCCTCCACTTT. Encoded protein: CASSVSYYNSPLHF.

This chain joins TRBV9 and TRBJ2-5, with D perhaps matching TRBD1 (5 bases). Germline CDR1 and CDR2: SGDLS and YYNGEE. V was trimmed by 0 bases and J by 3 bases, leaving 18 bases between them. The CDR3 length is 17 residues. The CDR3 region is CASSVDPVGHPKETQYF. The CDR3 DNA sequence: TGTGCCAGCAGCGTAGACCCGGTTGGACACCCAAAAGAGACCCAGTACTTC.

In DNA form, the CDR3 reads TGTGCCAGCAGTTTAGGAACTACCTCCTACGAGCAGTTCTTC. It codes for CASSLGTTSYEQFF. This chain uses TRBV12-3 or TRBV12-4 with TRBJ2-1; no clear D. Trimming stripped 1 base from V and 10 bases from J, with 14 bases between. The CDR3 runs 14 residues.

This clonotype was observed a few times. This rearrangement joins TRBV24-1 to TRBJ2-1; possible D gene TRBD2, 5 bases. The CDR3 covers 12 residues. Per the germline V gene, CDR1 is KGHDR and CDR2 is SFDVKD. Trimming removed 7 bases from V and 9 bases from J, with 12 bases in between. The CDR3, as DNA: TGTGCCACCAGCTCTGGAGGCGTTGAGCAGTTCTTC. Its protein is CATSSGGVEQFF.

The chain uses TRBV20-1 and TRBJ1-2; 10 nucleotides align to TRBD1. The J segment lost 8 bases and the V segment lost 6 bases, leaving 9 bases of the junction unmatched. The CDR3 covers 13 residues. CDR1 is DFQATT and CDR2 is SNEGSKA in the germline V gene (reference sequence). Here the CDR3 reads CSAPGQGITGYTF. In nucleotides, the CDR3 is TGCAGTGCCCCGGGACAGGGGATCACCGGCTACACCTTC.

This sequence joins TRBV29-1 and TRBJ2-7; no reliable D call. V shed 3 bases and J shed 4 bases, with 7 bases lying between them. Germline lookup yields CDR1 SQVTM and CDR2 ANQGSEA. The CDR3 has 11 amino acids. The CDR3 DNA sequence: TGCAGCGTTGAGGCTTCTTACGAGCAGTACTTC. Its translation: CSVEASYEQYF.